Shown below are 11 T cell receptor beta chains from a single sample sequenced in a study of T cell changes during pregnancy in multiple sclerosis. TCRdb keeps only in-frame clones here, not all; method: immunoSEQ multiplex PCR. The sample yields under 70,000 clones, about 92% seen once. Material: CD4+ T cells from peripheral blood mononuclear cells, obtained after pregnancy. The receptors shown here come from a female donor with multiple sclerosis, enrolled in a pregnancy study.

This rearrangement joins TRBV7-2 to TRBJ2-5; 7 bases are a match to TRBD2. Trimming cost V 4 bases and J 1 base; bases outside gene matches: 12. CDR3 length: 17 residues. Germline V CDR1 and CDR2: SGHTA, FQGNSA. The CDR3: CASSSRGAGLIQETQYF. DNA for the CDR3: TGTGCCAGCAGCTCCCGAGGAGCGGGGTTGATCCAAGAGACCCAGTACTTC.

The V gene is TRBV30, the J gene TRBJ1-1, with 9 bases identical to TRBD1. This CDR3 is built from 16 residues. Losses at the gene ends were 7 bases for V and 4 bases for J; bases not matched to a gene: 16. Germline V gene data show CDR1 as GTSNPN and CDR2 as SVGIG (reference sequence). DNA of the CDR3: TGTGCCTCGTACGCCGGGACAGGGTTAATATTCACTGAAGCTTTCTTT. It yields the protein CASYAGTGLIFTEAFF.

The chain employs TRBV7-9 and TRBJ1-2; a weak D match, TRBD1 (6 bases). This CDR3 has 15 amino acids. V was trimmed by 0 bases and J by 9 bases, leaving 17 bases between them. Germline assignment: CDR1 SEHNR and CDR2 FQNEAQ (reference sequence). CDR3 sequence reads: CASSLAGGQHGSYTF. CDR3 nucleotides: TGTGCCAGCAGCTTAGCCGGAGGACAGCACGGGAGCTACACCTTC. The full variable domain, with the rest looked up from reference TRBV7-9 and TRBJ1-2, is DTGVSQNPRHKITKRGQNVTFRCDPISEHNRLYWYRQTLGQGPEFLTYFQNEAQLEKSRLLSDRFSAERPKGSFSTLEIQRTEQGDSAMYLCASSLAGGQHGSYTFGSGTRLTVV.

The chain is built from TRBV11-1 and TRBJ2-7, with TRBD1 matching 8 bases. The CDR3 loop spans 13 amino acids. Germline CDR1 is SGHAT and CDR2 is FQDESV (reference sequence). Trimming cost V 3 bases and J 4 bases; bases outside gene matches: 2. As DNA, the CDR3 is TGTGCCAGCAGCTTTAACAGGGGGTACGAGCAGTACTTC. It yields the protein CASSFNRGYEQYF.

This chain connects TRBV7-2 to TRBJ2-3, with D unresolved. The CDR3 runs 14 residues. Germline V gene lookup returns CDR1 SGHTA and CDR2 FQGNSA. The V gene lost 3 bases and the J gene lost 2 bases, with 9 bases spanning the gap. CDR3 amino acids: CASSFSSFTDTQYF. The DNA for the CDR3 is TGTGCCAGCAGCTTTTCCAGTTTCACAGATACGCAGTATTTT.

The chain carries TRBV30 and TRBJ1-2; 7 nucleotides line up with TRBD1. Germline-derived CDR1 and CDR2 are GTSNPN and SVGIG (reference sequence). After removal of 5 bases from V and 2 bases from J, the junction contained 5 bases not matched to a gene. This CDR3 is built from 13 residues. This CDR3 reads CAWSRQGNYGYTF. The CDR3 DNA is TGTGCCTGGTCCAGACAGGGAAACTATGGCTACACCTTC.

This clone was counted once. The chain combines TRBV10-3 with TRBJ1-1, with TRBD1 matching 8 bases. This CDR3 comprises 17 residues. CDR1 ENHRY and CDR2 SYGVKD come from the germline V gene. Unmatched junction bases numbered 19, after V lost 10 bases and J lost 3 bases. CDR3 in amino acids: CATSPRTGISLYTEAFF. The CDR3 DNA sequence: TGTGCCACGAGCCCACGGACAGGGATATCTCTGTACACTGAAGCTTTCTTT.

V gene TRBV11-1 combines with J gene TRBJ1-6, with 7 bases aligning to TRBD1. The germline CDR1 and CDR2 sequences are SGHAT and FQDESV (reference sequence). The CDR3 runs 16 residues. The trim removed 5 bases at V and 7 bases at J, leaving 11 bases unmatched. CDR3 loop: CASSRRTGSPNSPLHF. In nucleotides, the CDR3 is TGTGCCAGCAGCCGAAGGACAGGCTCCCCAAATTCACCCCTCCACTTT. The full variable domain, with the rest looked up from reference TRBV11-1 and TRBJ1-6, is EAEVAQSPRYKITEKSQAVAFWCDPISGHATLYWYRQILGQGPELLVQFQDESVVDDSQLPKDRFSAERLKGVDSTLKIQPAELGDSAMYLCASSRRTGSPNSPLHFGNGTRLTVT.

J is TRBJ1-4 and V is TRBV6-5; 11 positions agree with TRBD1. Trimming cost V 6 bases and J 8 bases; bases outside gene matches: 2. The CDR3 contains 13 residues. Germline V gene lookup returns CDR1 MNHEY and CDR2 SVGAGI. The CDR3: CASRDRGREKLFF. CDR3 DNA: TGTGCCAGCAGGGACAGGGGGCGCGAAAAACTGTTTTTT.

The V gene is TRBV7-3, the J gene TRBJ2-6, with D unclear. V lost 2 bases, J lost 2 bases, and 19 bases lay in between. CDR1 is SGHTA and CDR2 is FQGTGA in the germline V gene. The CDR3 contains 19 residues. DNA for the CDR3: TGTGCCAGCAGCTTACGTTCCAAGGTCGAGAGGCCTGGGGCCAACGTCCTGACTTTC. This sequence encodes CASSLRSKVERPGANVLTF.

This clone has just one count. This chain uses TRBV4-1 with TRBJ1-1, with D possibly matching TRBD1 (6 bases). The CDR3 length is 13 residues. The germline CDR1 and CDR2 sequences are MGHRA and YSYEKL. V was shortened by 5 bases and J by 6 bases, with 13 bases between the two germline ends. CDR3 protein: CASSGLKGAEAFF. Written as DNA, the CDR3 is TGCGCCAGCAGCGGACTGAAGGGGGCTGAAGCTTTCTTT.